The 7 T cell receptor beta chains presented below share a single source sample, sequenced in a study of blood T cell repertoires in COVID-19. Generated by immunoSEQ multiplex PCR, the TCRdb table keeps only in-frame clones and is missing some. Here the sample spans about 250,000 clones, around four fifths being singletons. Sequencing used peripheral blood. Receptors were obtained from a woman aged 55-69 years with active or convalescent COVID-19.

CDR3 sequence (DNA): TGTGCCAGCAGTGAAGCCCTCTCCTTCCTAGCGACTGAAGCTTTCTTT. Translated: CASSEALSFLATEAFF. This chain links TRBV2 with TRBJ1-1; D is ambiguous. The V end lost 0 bases, the J end lost 5 bases, and 16 bases lay between the germline ends. The length of the CDR3 is 16 residues. CDR1 is SNHLY, CDR2 FYNNEI, per germline.

This clone was recorded at least ten times. The CDR3: CASSTGDPETQYF. The CDR3 DNA follows: TGTGCCAGCAGTACAGGGGACCCAGAGACCCAGTACTTC. V usage is TRBV2 and J usage is TRBJ2-5; 7 positions agree with TRBD1. CDR3 length: 13 amino acids. The germline V gene encodes CDR1 SNHLY and CDR2 FYNNEI. V was pared by 5 bases and J by 4 bases, with 4 bases of the junction left unmatched.

This clone was detected a few times. The rearrangement joins TRBV5-1 to TRBJ2-3; D perhaps matches TRBD1 (5 bases). V dropped 2 bases and J dropped 0 bases, with 10 bases sitting between them. The V gene's germline CDR1 is SGHRS and CDR2 YFSETQ. The CDR3 length is 15 residues. CDR3 sequence reads: CASSFGARSTDTQYF. Written as DNA, the CDR3 is TGCGCCAGCAGCTTTGGGGCGCGGAGCACAGATACGCAGTATTTT.

This chain uses TRBV6-2 or TRBV6-3 with TRBJ2-2; 9 bases map to TRBD2. CDR1 is MNHEY, CDR2 SVGEGT, per germline. Trimming removed 4 bases from V and 6 bases from J; junction bases left unmatched: 6. This CDR3 is 15 amino acids long. This CDR3 is CASSFLAGVAGELFF. The CDR3 bases are TGTGCCAGCAGTTTTTTAGCGGGAGTGGCCGGGGAGCTGTTTTTT.

The V and J genes are TRBV3-1 (or the pseudogene TRBV3-2) and TRBJ2-3, with 10 bases that match TRBD1. The trim removed 2 bases at V and 5 bases at J, leaving 4 bases unmatched. Germline loops: CDR1 LGHDT, CDR2 YNNKEL (reference sequence). CDR3 length equals 15 residues. For the CDR3, the DNA is TGTGCCAGCAGCCAAACCGGGACAGGGGAAGATACGCAGTATTTT. Encoded protein: CASSQTGTGEDTQYF.

This chain uses TRBV19 with TRBJ1-1; D may be TRBD1 (6 bases). CDR1 and CDR2 (germline): LNHDA, SQIVND (reference sequence). V was shortened by 4 bases and J by 3 bases, with 9 bases between the two germline ends. This CDR3 region has 13 residues. DNA of the CDR3: TGTGCCAGTAGTACAGGGGTGTACACTGAAGCTTTCTTT. As protein: CASSTGVYTEAFF.

The chain is built from TRBV3-1 (or the pseudogene TRBV3-2) and TRBJ1-3; a possible D gene is TRBD1 (5 bases). Germline values: CDR1 LGHDT, CDR2 YNNKEL (reference sequence). The length of the CDR3 is 18 residues. The germline V and J ends were trimmed by 7 bases and 0 bases, with 22 bases remaining between them. The CDR3 is CASTTFGGEGASGNTIYF. The CDR3 DNA sequence: TGTGCCAGCACCACATTTGGAGGGGAGGGCGCCTCTGGAAACACCATATATTTT.